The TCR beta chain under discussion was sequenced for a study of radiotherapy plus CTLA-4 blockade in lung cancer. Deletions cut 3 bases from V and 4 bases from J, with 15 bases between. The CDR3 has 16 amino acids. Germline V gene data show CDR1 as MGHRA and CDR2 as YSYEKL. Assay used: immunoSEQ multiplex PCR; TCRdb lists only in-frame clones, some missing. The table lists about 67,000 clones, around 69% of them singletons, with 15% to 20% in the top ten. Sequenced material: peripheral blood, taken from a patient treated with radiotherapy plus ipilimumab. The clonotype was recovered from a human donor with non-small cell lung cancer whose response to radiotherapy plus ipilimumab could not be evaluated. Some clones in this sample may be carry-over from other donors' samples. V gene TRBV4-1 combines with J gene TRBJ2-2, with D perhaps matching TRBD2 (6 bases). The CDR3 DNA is TGCGCCAGCAGCCAGGAGGGACTCGGGGGCACCGGGGAGCTGTTTTTT. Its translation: CASSQEGLGGTGELFF.